The 6 T cell receptor beta chains below were found in one sample sequenced in a study of shared clonotypes between healthy human individuals. Profiling relied on immunoSEQ multiplex PCR, and the TCRdb table lists in-frame clones only, not all of them. The repertoire holds 1,400,000 or so clones, around 98.5% seen once, with about 0.4% in the top ten. Sequenced material: naive CD4+ T cells sorted from blood. The subset here: CD45RA+ positively selected. All receptors come from a man in his thirties or forties in good health.

This clone has a single count. Here the CDR3 reads CASSLGLAGVRRETQYF. The CDR3 nucleotides are TGCGCCAGCAGCTTGGGACTAGCGGGAGTACGTCGAGAGACCCAGTACTTC. V usage is TRBV5-1 and J usage is TRBJ2-5; 12 bases map to TRBD2. V dropped 0 bases and J dropped 4; count of bases not matched to a gene: 7. Germline assignment: CDR1 SGHRS and CDR2 YFSETQ. The CDR3 is 17 amino acids.

The CDR3 is CASSVVPGGWVNTEAFF. The DNA for the CDR3 is TGTGCCAGCAGCGTAGTTCCCGGGGGATGGGTGAACACTGAAGCTTTCTTT. This chain connects TRBV9 to TRBJ1-1; possibly TRBD1 for D (5 bases). Germline values: CDR1 SGDLS, CDR2 YYNGEE. CDR3 length: 17 amino acids. Trimming shortened V by 0 bases and J by 0 bases, and 15 bases separated the two germline ends.

The J gene is TRBJ2-5, the V gene TRBV18; possibly TRBD2 for D (6 bases). The CDR3 is 13 residues long. Between the trimmed V and J ends, which lost 4 bases and 4 bases, there was a span of 10 bases. Germline CDR1 and CDR2: KGHSH and LQKENI. The DNA for the CDR3 is TGTGCCAGCTCACAGCGGGTCGGAGAGACCCAGTACTTC. The encoded protein is CASSQRVGETQYF.

V and J are TRBV4-1 and TRBJ2-2; 7 bases map to TRBD2. The CDR3 runs to 16 residues. Unmatched junction bases numbered 4, after V lost 2 bases and J lost 1 base. Germline V gives CDR1 MGHRA, CDR2 YSYEKL. The CDR3 bases are TGCGCCAGCAGCCAATCTAGCGGAATGAACACCGGGGAGCTGTTTTTT. Translating gives CASSQSSGMNTGELFF.

V is TRBV6-1 and J is TRBJ2-7, with D tentatively TRBD1 or TRBD2 (5 bases each). Between the trimmed V and J ends, which lost 8 bases and 1 base, there was a span of 18 bases. The germline CDR1 and CDR2 sequences are MNHNS and SASEGT. The CDR3 loop spans 15 amino acids. The DNA of the CDR3 is TGTGCCAGCCTAACAATTGGTGGGGGTTCCTACGAGCAGTACTTC. Protein sequence: CASLTIGGGSYEQYF.

J is TRBJ1-2 and V is TRBV15, with a possible D match to TRBD1 (6 bases). Trimming cost V 4 bases and J 7 bases, with 19 bases left between them. This CDR3 is built from 15 residues. CDR1 is LNHNV and CDR2 is YYDKDF in the germline V gene (reference sequence). CDR3 coding DNA: TGTGCCACCAGCACGCGGCAGGGGCTTTTCGGTGGCTACACCTTC. As protein: CATSTRQGLFGGYTF.